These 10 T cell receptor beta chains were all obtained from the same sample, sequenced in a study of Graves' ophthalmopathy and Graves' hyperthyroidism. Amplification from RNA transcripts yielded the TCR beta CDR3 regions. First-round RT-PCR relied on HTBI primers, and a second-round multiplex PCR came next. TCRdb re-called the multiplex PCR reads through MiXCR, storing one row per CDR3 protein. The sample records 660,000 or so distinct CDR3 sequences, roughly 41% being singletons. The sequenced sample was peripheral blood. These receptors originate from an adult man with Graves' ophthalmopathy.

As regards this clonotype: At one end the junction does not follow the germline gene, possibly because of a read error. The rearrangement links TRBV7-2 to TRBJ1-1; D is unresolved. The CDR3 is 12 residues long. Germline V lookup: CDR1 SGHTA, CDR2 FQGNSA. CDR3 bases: TGTGACAGCAGCTTCCGGGACACTGAAGCTTTCTTT. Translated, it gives CDSSFRDTEAFF.

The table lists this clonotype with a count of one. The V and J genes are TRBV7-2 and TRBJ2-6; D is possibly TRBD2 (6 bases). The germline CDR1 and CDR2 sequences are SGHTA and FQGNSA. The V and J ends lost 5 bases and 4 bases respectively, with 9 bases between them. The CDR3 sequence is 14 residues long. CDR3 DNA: TGTGCCAGCAGCATAACTAGCGGGGCCAACGTCCTGACTTTC. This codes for CASSITSGANVLTF.

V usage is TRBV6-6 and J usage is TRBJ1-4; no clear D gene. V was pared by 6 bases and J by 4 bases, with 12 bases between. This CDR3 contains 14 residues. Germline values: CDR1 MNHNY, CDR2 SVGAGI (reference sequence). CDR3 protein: CASRSPTDNEKLFF. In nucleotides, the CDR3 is TGTGCCAGCAGATCCCCGACGGATAATGAAAAACTGTTTTTT.

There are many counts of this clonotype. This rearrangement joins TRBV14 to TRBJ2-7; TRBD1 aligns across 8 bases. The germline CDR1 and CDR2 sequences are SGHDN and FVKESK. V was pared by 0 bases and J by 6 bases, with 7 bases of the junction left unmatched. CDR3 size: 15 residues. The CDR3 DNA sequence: TGTGCCAGCAGCCAAGAATGGCAGGGGGCAGCCGAGCAGTACTTC. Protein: CASSQEWQGAAEQYF.

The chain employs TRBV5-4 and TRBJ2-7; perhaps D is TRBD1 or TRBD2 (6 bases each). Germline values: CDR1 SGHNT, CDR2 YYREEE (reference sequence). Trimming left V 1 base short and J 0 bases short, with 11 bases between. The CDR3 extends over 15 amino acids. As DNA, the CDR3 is TGTGCCAGCAGCTTGTGGAGGGGGACCTCCTACGAGCAGTACTTC. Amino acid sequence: CASSLWRGTSYEQYF.

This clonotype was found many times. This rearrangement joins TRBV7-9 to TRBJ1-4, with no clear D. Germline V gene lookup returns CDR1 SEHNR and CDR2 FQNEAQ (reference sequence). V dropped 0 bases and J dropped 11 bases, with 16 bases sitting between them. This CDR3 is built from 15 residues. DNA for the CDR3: TGTGCCAGCAGCTTAGCGAGGTCGATCGGGGAGAAACTGTTTTTT. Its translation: CASSLARSIGEKLFF.

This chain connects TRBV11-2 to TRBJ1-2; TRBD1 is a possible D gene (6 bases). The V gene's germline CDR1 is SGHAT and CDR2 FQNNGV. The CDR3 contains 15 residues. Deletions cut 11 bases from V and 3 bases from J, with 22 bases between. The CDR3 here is CACPLIRGQYYGYTF. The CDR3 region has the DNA TGTGCCTGCCCCCTCATCCGGGGGCAGTACTATGGCTACACCTTC.

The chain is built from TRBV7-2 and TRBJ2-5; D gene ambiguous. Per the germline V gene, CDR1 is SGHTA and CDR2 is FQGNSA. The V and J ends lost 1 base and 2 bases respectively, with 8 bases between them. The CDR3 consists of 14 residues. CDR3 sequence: CASSLGDQQETQYF. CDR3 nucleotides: TGTGCCAGCAGCTTAGGAGATCAGCAAGAGACCCAGTACTTC.

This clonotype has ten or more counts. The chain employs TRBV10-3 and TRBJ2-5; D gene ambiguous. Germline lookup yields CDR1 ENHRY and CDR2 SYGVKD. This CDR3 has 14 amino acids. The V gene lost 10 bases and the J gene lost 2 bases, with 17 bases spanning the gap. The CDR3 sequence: CASSLYVPQETQYF. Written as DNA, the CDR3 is TGTGCCAGCAGCTTGTACGTACCTCAAGAGACCCAGTACTTC.

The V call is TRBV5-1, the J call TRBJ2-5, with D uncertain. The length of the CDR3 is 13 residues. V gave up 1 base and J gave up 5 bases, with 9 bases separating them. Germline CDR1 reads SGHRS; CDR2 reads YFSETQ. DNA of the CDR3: TGCGCCAGCAGCTTGATAGCCGGGGAGACCCAGTACTTC. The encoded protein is CASSLIAGETQYF.